The sequence of this T cell receptor (beta chain) was determined in a study of T cell responses to AZD1222 COVID-19 vaccine. As for the study in general: It was second doses at about 4 or about 12 weeks that were pooled.

The CDR3 covers 14 residues. From germline, CDR1 is SGHTA and CDR2 FQGNSA. V lost 5 bases, J lost 6 bases, and 16 bases lay in between. Sequenced by immunoSEQ multiplex PCR; TCRdb stores in-frame clones only, minus some. The sample yields 110,000 to 150,000 clones, more than 70% seen once. The chain carries TRBV7-2 and TRBJ1-1, with D unclear. The origin of this receptor is an adult in good health. The specimen comprised peripheral blood, sampled on day 0 of AZD1222 vaccination. CDR3 protein: CASSQPRGSAEAFF. The CDR3, as DNA: TGTGCCAGCAGCCAACCAAGAGGAAGCGCTGAAGCTTTCTTT.